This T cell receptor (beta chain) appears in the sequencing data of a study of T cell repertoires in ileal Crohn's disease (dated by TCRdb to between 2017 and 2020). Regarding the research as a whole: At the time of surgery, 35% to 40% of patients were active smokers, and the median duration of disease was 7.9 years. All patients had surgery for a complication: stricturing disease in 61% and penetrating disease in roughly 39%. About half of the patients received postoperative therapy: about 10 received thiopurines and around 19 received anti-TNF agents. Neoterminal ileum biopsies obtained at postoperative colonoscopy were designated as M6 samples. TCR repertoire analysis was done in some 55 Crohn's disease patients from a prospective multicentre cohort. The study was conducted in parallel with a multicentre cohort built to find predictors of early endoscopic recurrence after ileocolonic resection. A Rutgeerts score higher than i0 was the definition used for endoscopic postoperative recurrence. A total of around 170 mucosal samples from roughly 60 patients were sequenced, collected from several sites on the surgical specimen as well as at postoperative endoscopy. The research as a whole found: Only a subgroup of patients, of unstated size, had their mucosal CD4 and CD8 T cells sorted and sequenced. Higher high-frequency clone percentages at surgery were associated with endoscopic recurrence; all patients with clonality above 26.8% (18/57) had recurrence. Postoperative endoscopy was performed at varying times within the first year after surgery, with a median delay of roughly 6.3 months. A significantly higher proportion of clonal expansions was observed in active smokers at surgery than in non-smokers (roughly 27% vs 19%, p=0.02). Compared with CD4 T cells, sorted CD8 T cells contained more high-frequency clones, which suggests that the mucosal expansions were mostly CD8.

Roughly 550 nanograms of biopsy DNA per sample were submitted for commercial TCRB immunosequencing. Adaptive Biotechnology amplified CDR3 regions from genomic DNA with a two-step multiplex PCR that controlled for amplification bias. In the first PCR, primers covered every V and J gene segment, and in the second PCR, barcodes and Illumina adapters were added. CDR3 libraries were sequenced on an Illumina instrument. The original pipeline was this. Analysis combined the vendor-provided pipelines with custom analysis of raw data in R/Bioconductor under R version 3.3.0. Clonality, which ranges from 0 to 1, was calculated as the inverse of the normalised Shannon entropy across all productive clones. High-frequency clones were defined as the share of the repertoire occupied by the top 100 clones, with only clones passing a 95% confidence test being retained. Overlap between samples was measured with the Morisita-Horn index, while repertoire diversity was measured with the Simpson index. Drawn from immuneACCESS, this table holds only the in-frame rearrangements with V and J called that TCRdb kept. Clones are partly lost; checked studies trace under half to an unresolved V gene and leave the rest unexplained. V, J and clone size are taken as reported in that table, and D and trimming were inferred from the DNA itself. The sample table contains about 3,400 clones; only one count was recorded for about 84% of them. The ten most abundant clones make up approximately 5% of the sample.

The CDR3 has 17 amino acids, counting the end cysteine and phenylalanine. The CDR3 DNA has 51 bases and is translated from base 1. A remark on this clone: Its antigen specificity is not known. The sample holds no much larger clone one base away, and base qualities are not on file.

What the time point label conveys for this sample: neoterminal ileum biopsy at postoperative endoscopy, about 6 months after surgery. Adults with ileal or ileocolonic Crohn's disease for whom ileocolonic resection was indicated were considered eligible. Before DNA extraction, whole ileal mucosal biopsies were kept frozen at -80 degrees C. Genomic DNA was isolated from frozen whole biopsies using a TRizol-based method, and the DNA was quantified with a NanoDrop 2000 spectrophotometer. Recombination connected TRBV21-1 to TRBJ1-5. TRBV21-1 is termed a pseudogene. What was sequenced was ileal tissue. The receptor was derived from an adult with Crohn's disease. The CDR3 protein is CASSKAAGSDSNQPQHF. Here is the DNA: TGTGCCAGCAGCAAAGCGGCGGGTTCTGATAGCAATCAGCCCCAGCATTTT.